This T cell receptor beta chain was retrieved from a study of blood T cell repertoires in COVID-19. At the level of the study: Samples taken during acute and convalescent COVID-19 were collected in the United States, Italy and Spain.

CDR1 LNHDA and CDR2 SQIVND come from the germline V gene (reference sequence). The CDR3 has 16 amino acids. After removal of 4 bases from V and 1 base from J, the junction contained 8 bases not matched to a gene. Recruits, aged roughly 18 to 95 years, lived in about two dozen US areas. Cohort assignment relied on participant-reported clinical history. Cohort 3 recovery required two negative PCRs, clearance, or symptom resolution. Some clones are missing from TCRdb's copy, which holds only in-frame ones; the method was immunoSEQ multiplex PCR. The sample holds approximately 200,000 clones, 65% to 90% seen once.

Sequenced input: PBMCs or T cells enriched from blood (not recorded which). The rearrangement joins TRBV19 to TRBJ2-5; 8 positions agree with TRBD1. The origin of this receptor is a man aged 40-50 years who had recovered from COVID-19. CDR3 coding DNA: TGTGCCAGTAGTACCCGATGGACAGGGATCCAAGAGACCCAGTACTTC. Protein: CASSTRWTGIQETQYF.